A selection of T cell receptor beta chains follows, all from one sample in a study of blood T cell repertoires in COVID-19. Profiled with immunoSEQ multiplex PCR; TCRdb holds only in-frame clones, not every one. The sample consists of 200,000 to 250,000 clones, roughly 79% of them appearing once. Sequenced sample: peripheral blood. Receptors were obtained from a woman older than 75 with COVID-19, enrolled during active disease. Both conserved end residues are part of each CDR3. The order of the fields is CDR3 DNA, CDR3 protein, clone size, V gene, J gene, D gene. The D gene is left open where the match is weak. Clone size is shown for a subset of rows, as once, few, many or a class of expanded clone.

CDR3 DNA: TGTGCCAGTAGTATAGTGGGGGGAGGGCGTCTCAATGAGCAGTTCTTC
CDR3 protein: CASSIVGGGRLNEQFF
clone size: -
V gene: TRBV19
J gene: TRBJ2-1
D gene: TRBD2

CDR3 DNA: TGTGCCAGCAGTTCGGGGGGAGGAAGGAGCACTGAAGCTTTCTTT
CDR3 protein: CASSSGGGRSTEAFF
clone size: -
V gene: TRBV7-9
J gene: TRBJ1-1
D gene: -

CDR3 DNA: TGTGCCAGCACCATTCTAGCGGGGGGGTCTAAAGAGACCCAGTACTTC
CDR3 protein: CASTILAGGSKETQYF
clone size: -
V gene: TRBV5-6
J gene: TRBJ2-5
D gene: TRBD2

CDR3 DNA: TGCGCCAGCAGTGAGCACCTGGACAGGGGGGATCAGCCCCAGCATTTT
CDR3 protein: CASSEHLDRGDQPQHF
clone size: few
V gene: TRBV10-1
J gene: TRBJ1-5
D gene: TRBD1

CDR3 DNA: TGTGCCAGCAGCTTAGTGGCCACAAACACCATATATTTT
CDR3 protein: CASSLVATNTIYF
clone size: -
V gene: TRBV11-2
J gene: TRBJ1-3
D gene: -

CDR3 DNA: TGTGCCAGCAGCCGGATGGGGGGGGCCCGAGTAGCTGAAGCTTTCTTT
CDR3 protein: CASSRMGGARVAEAFF
clone size: once
V gene: TRBV7-6
J gene: TRBJ1-1
D gene: -

CDR3 DNA: TGTGCCACCCTTAGTACGACAGGGCTGTCTTTTCGTGAAGCTTTCTTT
CDR3 protein: CATLSTTGLSFREAFF
clone size: -
V gene: TRBV19
J gene: TRBJ1-1
D gene: TRBD1

CDR3 DNA: TGTGCCAGCAGAGTGCTCAGGGAGGGCAATCAGCCCCAGCATTTT
CDR3 protein: CASRVLREGNQPQHF
clone size: -
V gene: TRBV2
J gene: TRBJ1-5
D gene: -

CDR3 DNA: TGCAGCGTTGATAGGATTCGGACTAGCGTCACAGATACGCAGTATTTT
CDR3 protein: CSVDRIRTSVTDTQYF
clone size: -
V gene: TRBV29-1
J gene: TRBJ2-3
D gene: TRBD2

CDR3 DNA: TGTGCCAGCTCACCACCCCAGGGTCCCTACGAGCAGTACTTC
CDR3 protein: CASSPPQGPYEQYF
clone size: -
V gene: TRBV18
J gene: TRBJ2-7
D gene: -

CDR3 DNA: TGTGCCAGCAGTTATCGAAGGAGCTCTGGAAACACCATATATTTT
CDR3 protein: CASSYRRSSGNTIYF
clone size: -
V gene: TRBV6-5
J gene: TRBJ1-3
D gene: -

CDR3 DNA: TGTGCCAGCAGCTTCCCCAGGGGCGGCACTGAAGCTTTCTTT
CDR3 protein: CASSFPRGGTEAFF
clone size: -
V gene: TRBV5-4
J gene: TRBJ1-1
D gene: -

CDR3 DNA: TGTGCCAGCACCCCAGGGGGATTGAACACTGAAGCTTTCTTT
CDR3 protein: CASTPGGLNTEAFF
clone size: -
V gene: TRBV6-5
J gene: TRBJ1-1
D gene: TRBD1

CDR3 DNA: TGTGCCAGCAGCTTAGCTAGACTAGCGGGTCAGGATGAGCAGTTCTTC
CDR3 protein: CASSLARLAGQDEQFF
clone size: -
V gene: TRBV7-9
J gene: TRBJ2-1
D gene: TRBD2

CDR3 DNA: TGTGCCAGCAGTGATATCCCGGGACAGTTCGTCTACACCTTC
CDR3 protein: CASSDIPGQFVYTF
clone size: once
V gene: TRBV2
J gene: TRBJ1-2
D gene: TRBD1

CDR3 DNA: TGTGCCAGCAGTGCTCTAGCGGGGGCCGGGGAGCTGTTTTTT
CDR3 protein: CASSALAGAGELFF
clone size: -
V gene: TRBV2
J gene: TRBJ2-2
D gene: TRBD2

CDR3 DNA: TGTGCCAGCAGCCCGGGGGGTGGAGGGAACACTGAAGCTTTCTTT
CDR3 protein: CASSPGGGGNTEAFF
clone size: -
V gene: TRBV5-4
J gene: TRBJ1-1
D gene: -

CDR3 DNA: TGTGCCACCAGCAGACGTAGACCGGGACAGGGCCTCGATGAGCAGTTCTTC
CDR3 protein: CATSRRRPGQGLDEQFF
clone size: -
V gene: TRBV15
J gene: TRBJ2-1
D gene: TRBD1

CDR3 DNA: TGTGCCAGTAGTAGCTTGGGACTAGCGGGAGGGAACACCGGGGAGCTGTTTTTT
CDR3 protein: CASSSLGLAGGNTGELFF
clone size: -
V gene: TRBV19
J gene: TRBJ2-2
D gene: TRBD2

CDR3 DNA: TGCGCCAGCAGCCCTAGGAACATAGAAGATGAGCAGTTCTTC
CDR3 protein: CASSPRNIEDEQFF
clone size: -
V gene: TRBV4-1
J gene: TRBJ2-1
D gene: -

CDR3 DNA: TGTGCCAGCAGTTGGGACACAAATTCTAACTATGGCTACACCTTC
CDR3 protein: CASSWDTNSNYGYTF
clone size: -
V gene: TRBV2
J gene: TRBJ1-2
D gene: -

CDR3 DNA: TGTGCCAGCAGCCCCCCCGCGGGGGGTATCACAGATACGCAGTATTTT
CDR3 protein: CASSPPAGGITDTQYF
clone size: -
V gene: TRBV3-1/TRBV3-2
J gene: TRBJ2-3
D gene: TRBD2

CDR3 DNA: TGTGCCAGCAGGGCGGGACAGCCGATCGGGAAACTGTTTTTT
CDR3 protein: CASRAGQPIGKLFF
clone size: -
V gene: TRBV2
J gene: TRBJ1-4
D gene: TRBD1

CDR3 DNA: TGTGCCAGCAGTGAAAACAGCTACTATGGCTACACCTTC
CDR3 protein: CASSENSYYGYTF
clone size: -
V gene: TRBV2
J gene: TRBJ1-2
D gene: -

CDR3 DNA: TGTGCCAGTGGCCGGACAGGGGCAATCGGGGCCAACGTCCTGACTTTC
CDR3 protein: CASGRTGAIGANVLTF
clone size: -
V gene: TRBV19
J gene: TRBJ2-6
D gene: TRBD1

CDR3 DNA: TGTGCCAGCAGCCAAAACAGGGCTAACTATGGCTACACCTTC
CDR3 protein: CASSQNRANYGYTF
clone size: -
V gene: TRBV4-2
J gene: TRBJ1-2
D gene: -

CDR3 DNA: TGTGCCAGCAGCTGGGAGGGGAGCGGACCTTACAATGAGCAGTTCTTC
CDR3 protein: CASSWEGSGPYNEQFF
clone size: -
V gene: TRBV7-2
J gene: TRBJ2-1
D gene: TRBD2

CDR3 DNA: TGTGCCAGCAGCGTACAGGGGGACCTCTACAATGAGCAGTTCTTC
CDR3 protein: CASSVQGDLYNEQFF
clone size: few
V gene: TRBV7-2
J gene: TRBJ2-1
D gene: TRBD1

CDR3 DNA: TGTGCCAGCAGCTTAGCTAGCGGGAGATACGGCACAGATACGCAGTATTTT
CDR3 protein: CASSLASGRYGTDTQYF
clone size: -
V gene: TRBV7-2
J gene: TRBJ2-3
D gene: TRBD2

CDR3 DNA: TGCGCCAGCAGCTTGTTGGCGGGGGGGCCCTCCTACAATGAGCAGTTCTTC
CDR3 protein: CASSLLAGGPSYNEQFF
clone size: -
V gene: TRBV5-1
J gene: TRBJ2-1
D gene: TRBD2

CDR3 DNA: TGTGCCAGTAATCGAACCCCGCAACGGAGTAATCAGCCCCAGCATTTT
CDR3 protein: CASNRTPQRSNQPQHF
clone size: few
V gene: TRBV19
J gene: TRBJ1-5
D gene: -

CDR3 DNA: TGTGCCAGCAGCTTCGGACAGGGCTATGAGCAGTTCTTC
CDR3 protein: CASSFGQGYEQFF
clone size: -
V gene: TRBV5-6
J gene: TRBJ2-1
D gene: TRBD1

CDR3 DNA: TGTGCCCGGAAGGTCCAGGGGGGCACCGGGGAGCTGTTTTTT
CDR3 protein: CARKVQGGTGELFF
clone size: -
V gene: TRBV30
J gene: TRBJ2-2
D gene: -

CDR3 DNA: TGTGCCAGCAGCTTCTCCAGAGGGGAGACCCAGTACTTC
CDR3 protein: CASSFSRGETQYF
clone size: -
V gene: TRBV11-3
J gene: TRBJ2-5
D gene: -

CDR3 DNA: TGCGCCAGCAGCTCCCGAGGCTTGGGTCTATCGAACACTGAAGCTTTCTTT
CDR3 protein: CASSSRGLGLSNTEAFF
clone size: -
V gene: TRBV5-1
J gene: TRBJ1-1
D gene: -

CDR3 DNA: TGCGCCAGCAGCTTGGGACAGGGGGCCGGGGGCTACACCTTC
CDR3 protein: CASSLGQGAGGYTF
clone size: -
V gene: TRBV5-1
J gene: TRBJ1-2
D gene: TRBD1

CDR3 DNA: TGTGCCAGCAGTTCCTCCAGGGGGAGTTCCTTCTTAGGCTCTGGGGCCAACGTCCTGACTTTC
CDR3 protein: CASSSSRGSSFLGSGANVLTF
clone size: once
V gene: TRBV27
J gene: TRBJ2-6
D gene: TRBD1

CDR3 DNA: TGTGCCTGGTTCCCCGGGGTTTGGTCGGACACTGAAGCTTTCTTT
CDR3 protein: CAWFPGVWSDTEAFF
clone size: -
V gene: TRBV30
J gene: TRBJ1-1
D gene: -

CDR3 DNA: TGTGCCATCAGTGAGCCGACAGGGAATGGCTACACCTTC
CDR3 protein: CAISEPTGNGYTF
clone size: -
V gene: TRBV10-3
J gene: TRBJ1-2
D gene: TRBD1

CDR3 DNA: TGCGCCAGCAGGGTCGGGTTCTCCTATAATTCACCCCTCCACTTT
CDR3 protein: CASRVGFSYNSPLHF
clone size: -
V gene: TRBV5-1
J gene: TRBJ1-6
D gene: -

CDR3 DNA: TGTGCCAGCAGCTCCGGACTAGCAGACACCGGGGAGCTGTTTTTT
CDR3 protein: CASSSGLADTGELFF
clone size: -
V gene: TRBV5-4
J gene: TRBJ2-2
D gene: TRBD2

CDR3 DNA: TGTGCCAGCAGTAGACAGGGGATACATGGCGAAAAACTGTTTTTT
CDR3 protein: CASSRQGIHGEKLFF
clone size: -
V gene: TRBV2
J gene: TRBJ1-4
D gene: TRBD1

CDR3 DNA: TGTGCCAGCAGTTCTACTTGGGGCAGGGTTCATTCACCCCTCCACTTT
CDR3 protein: CASSSTWGRVHSPLHF
clone size: -
V gene: TRBV27
J gene: TRBJ1-6
D gene: -

CDR3 DNA: TGTGCCAGCAGCGTAGAGCAGGGGGGAGCAACTTTCTTT
CDR3 protein: CASSVEQGGATFF
clone size: -
V gene: TRBV9
J gene: TRBJ1-1
D gene: TRBD1

CDR3 DNA: TGTGCCAGCAGTGATCTCCGGCGGGGGGGCACAGATACGCAGTATTTT
CDR3 protein: CASSDLRRGGTDTQYF
clone size: -
V gene: TRBV6-4
J gene: TRBJ2-3
D gene: TRBD2

CDR3 DNA: TGTGCCAGCAGCCTACTAGCGGCGGGGGATACGCAGTATTTT
CDR3 protein: CASSLLAAGDTQYF
clone size: -
V gene: TRBV27
J gene: TRBJ2-3
D gene: TRBD2

CDR3 DNA: TGTGCCAGCAATCCACGGGGGGGAGGCAATCAGCCCCAGCATTTT
CDR3 protein: CASNPRGGGNQPQHF
clone size: -
V gene: TRBV2
J gene: TRBJ1-5
D gene: -

CDR3 DNA: TGTGCCAGCAGCTCATTTAGAGACAGGGGGCTCCCTGGCTACACCTTC
CDR3 protein: CASSSFRDRGLPGYTF
clone size: -
V gene: TRBV7-9
J gene: TRBJ1-2
D gene: TRBD1

CDR3 DNA: TGTGCCAGCAAACGACAGGGCACCACAGATACGCAGTATTTT
CDR3 protein: CASKRQGTTDTQYF
clone size: few
V gene: TRBV7-9
J gene: TRBJ2-3
D gene: TRBD1

CDR3 DNA: TGTGCCAGCAGCCTAGGGGACAGGGGGTCCCACGAGCAGTACTTC
CDR3 protein: CASSLGDRGSHEQYF
clone size: -
V gene: TRBV3-1/TRBV3-2
J gene: TRBJ2-7
D gene: TRBD1

CDR3 DNA: TGTGCCACCCCCTGGGGGGGGACGAACACCGGGGAGCTGTTTTTT
CDR3 protein: CATPWGGTNTGELFF
clone size: -
V gene: TRBV19
J gene: TRBJ2-2
D gene: TRBD2

CDR3 DNA: TGTGCCAGTAGTATAGATACGGTGAGCGGGAGCGGGAAGAAGCCCTACGAGCAGTACTTC
CDR3 protein: CASSIDTVSGSGKKPYEQYF
clone size: -
V gene: TRBV19
J gene: TRBJ2-7
D gene: TRBD2

CDR3 DNA: TGTGCCAGCAGCTTTACAGGGGCGACCGCTTATGGCTACACCTTC
CDR3 protein: CASSFTGATAYGYTF
clone size: -
V gene: TRBV5-8
J gene: TRBJ1-2
D gene: TRBD1